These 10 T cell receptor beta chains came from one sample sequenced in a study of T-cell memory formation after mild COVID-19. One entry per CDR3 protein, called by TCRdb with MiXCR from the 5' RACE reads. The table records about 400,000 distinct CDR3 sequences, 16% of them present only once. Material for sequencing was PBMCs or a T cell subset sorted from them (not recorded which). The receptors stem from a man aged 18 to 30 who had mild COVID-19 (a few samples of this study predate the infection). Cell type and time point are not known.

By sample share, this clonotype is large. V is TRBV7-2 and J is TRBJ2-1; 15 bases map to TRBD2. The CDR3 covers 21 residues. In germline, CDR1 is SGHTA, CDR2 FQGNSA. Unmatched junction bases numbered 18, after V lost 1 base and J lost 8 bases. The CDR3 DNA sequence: TGTGCCAGCAGCTTAGAACACCCTTGGACTAGCGGGGGGGGTTTTCTCGATGAGCAGTTCTTC. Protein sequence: CASSLEHPWTSGGGFLDEQFF. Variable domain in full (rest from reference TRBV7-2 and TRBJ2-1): GAGVSQSPSNKVTEKGKDVELRCDPISGHTALYWYRQSLGQGLEFLIYFQGNSAPDKSGLPSDRFSAERTGGSVSTLTIQRTQQEDSAVYLCASSLEHPWTSGGGFLDEQFFGPGTRLTVL.

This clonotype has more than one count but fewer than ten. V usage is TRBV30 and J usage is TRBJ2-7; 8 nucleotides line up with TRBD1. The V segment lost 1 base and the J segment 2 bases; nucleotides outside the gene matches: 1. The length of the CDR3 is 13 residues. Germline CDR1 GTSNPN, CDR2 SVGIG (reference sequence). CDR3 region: CAWSGTGTYEQYF. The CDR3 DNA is TGTGCCTGGAGTGGGACAGGGACCTACGAGCAGTACTTC.

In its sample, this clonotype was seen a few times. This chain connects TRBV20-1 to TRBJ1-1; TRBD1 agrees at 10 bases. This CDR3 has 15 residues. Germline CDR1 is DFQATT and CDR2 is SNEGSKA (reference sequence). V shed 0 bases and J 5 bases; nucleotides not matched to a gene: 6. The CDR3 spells CSARDMGQGKTEAFF. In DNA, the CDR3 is TGCAGTGCTAGAGATATGGGACAGGGGAAAACTGAAGCTTTCTTT.

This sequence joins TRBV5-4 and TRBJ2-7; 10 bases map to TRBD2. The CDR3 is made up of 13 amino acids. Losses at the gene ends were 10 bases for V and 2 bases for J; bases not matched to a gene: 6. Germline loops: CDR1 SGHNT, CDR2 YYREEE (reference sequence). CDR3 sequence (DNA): TGTGCCGTACTTAGCGGGGGGACCTACGAGCAGTACTTC. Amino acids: CAVLSGGTYEQYF.

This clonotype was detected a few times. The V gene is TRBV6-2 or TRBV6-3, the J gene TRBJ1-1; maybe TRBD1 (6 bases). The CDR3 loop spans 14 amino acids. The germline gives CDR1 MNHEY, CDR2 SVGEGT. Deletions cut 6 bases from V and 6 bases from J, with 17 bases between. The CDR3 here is CASSQDSDFPEAFF. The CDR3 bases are TGTGCCAGCAGCCAGGACAGCGACTTCCCTGAAGCTTTCTTT.

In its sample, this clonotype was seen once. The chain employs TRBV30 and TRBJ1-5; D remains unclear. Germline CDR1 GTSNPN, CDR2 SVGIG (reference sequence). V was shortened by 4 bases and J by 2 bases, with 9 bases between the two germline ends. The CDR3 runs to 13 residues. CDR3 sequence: CAWKAAGNQPQHF. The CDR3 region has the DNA TGTGCCTGGAAGGCAGCAGGCAATCAGCCCCAGCATTTT.

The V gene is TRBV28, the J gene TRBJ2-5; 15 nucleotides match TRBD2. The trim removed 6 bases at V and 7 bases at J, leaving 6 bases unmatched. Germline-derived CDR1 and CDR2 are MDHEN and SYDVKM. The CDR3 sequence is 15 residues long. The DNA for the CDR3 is TGTGCCAGCAGCGGACTAGCGGGGGGGCTTGGGACCCAGTACTTC. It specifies CASSGLAGGLGTQYF.

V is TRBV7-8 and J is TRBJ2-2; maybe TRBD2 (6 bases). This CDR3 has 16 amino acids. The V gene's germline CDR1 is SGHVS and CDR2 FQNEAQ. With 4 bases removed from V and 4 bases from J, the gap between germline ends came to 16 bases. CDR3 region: CASSWGVVGGTGELFF. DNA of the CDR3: TGTGCCAGCAGCTGGGGGGTGGTGGGCGGCACCGGGGAGCTGTTTTTT. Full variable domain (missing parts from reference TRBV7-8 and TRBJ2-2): GAGVSQSPRYKVAKRGQDVALRCDPISGHVSLFWYQQALGQGPEFLTYFQNEAQLDKSGLPSDRFFAERPEGSVSTLKIQRTQQEDSAVYLCASSWGVVGGTGELFFGEGSRLTVL.

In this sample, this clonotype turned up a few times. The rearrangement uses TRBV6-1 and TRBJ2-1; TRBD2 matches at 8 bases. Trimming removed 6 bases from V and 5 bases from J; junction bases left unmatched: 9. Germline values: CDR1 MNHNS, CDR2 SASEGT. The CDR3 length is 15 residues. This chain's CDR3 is CASRIPGLDDNEQFF. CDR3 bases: TGTGCCAGCAGGATCCCGGGACTAGACGACAATGAGCAGTTCTTC.

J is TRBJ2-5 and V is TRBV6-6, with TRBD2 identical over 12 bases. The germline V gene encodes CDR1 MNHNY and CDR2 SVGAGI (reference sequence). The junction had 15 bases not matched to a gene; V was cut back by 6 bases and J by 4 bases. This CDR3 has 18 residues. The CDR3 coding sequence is TGTGCCAGCAGATCACTAGCGGGGGGACGTGGGGGTAGAGAGACCCAGTACTTC. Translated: CASRSLAGGRGGRETQYF.